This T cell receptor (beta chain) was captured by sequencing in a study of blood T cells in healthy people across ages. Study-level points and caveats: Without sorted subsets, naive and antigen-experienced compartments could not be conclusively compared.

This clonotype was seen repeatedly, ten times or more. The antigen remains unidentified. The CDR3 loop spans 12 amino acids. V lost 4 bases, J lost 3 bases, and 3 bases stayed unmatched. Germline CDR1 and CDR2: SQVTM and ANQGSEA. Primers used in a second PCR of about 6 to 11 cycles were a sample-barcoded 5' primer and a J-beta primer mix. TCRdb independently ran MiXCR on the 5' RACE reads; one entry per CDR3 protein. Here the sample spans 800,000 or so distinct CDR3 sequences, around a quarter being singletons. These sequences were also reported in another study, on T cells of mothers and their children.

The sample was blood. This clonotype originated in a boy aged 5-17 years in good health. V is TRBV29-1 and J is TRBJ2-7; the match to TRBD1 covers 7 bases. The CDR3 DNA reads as TGCAGCGTTGGGCAGGGGGTCTACGAGCAGTACTTC. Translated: CSVGQGVYEQYF.